These T cell receptor beta chains were read from a single sample in a study of blood T cell repertoires in COVID-19. Using immunoSEQ multiplex PCR, the repertoire was profiled, and TCRdb retains in-frame clones only, with some absent. The sample holds roughly 100,000 clones, over 65% seen once. Input material: peripheral blood. Receptor source: a human donor in a cohort sampled during active COVID-19. CDR3s include the opening cysteine and the closing phenylalanine or tryptophan. The order of the fields is CDR3 length, V gene, D gene, clone size, J gene, CDR3 protein, CDR3 DNA. D genes are given only for firm matches. Expanded clones are given a class, and other clones once, few, many or no size at all.

len: 16; v_gene: TRBV15; d_gene: TRBD2; abundance: .; j_gene: TRBJ2-7; CDR3aa: CATSRPSGASSYEQYF; CDR3nt: TGTGCCACCAGCAGACCTAGCGGGGCAAGCTCCTACGAGCAGTACTTC
len: 18; v_gene: TRBV2; d_gene: TRBD2; abundance: .; j_gene: TRBJ2-5; CDR3aa: CASSKGLAGAWRSETQYF; CDR3nt: TGTGCCAGCAGTAAGGGACTAGCGGGGGCCTGGAGGTCAGAGACCCAGTACTTC
len: 13; v_gene: TRBV15; d_gene: .; abundance: .; j_gene: TRBJ1-5; CDR3aa: CATGLTVLQPQHF; CDR3nt: TGTGCCACAGGATTGACAGTTCTTCAGCCCCAGCATTTT
len: 13; v_gene: TRBV30; d_gene: .; abundance: .; j_gene: TRBJ1-2; CDR3aa: CAWRGDFNYGYTF; CDR3nt: TGTGCCTGGAGGGGGGACTTCAACTATGGCTACACCTTC
len: 17; v_gene: TRBV7-8; d_gene: TRBD2; abundance: once; j_gene: TRBJ2-2; CDR3aa: CASSYRLAGAPTGELFF; CDR3nt: TGTGCCAGCAGCTATAGACTAGCGGGGGCACCTACCGGGGAGCTGTTTTTT
len: 14; v_gene: TRBV11-2; d_gene: .; abundance: once; j_gene: TRBJ1-1; CDR3aa: CASSLKGWGAEAFF; CDR3nt: TGTGCCAGCAGCTTAAAAGGTTGGGGGGCTGAAGCTTTCTTT
len: 14; v_gene: TRBV7-3; d_gene: .; abundance: .; j_gene: TRBJ1-6; CDR3aa: CASSLLQNNSPLHF; CDR3nt: TGTGCCAGCAGCTTACTACAGAATAATTCACCCCTCCACTTT
len: 16; v_gene: TRBV6-6; d_gene: TRBD1; abundance: .; j_gene: TRBJ1-1; CDR3aa: CASSLLQGTRSMEQGF; CDR3nt: TGTGCCAGCAGTCTCCTACAGGGGACGCGGTCGATGGAACAAGGGTTT
len: 17; v_gene: TRBV7-3; d_gene: TRBD1; abundance: .; j_gene: TRBJ1-6; CDR3aa: CASSLGTGRSYNSPLHF; CDR3nt: TGTGCCAGCAGCTTAGGGACAGGCCGCTCCTATAATTCACCCCTCCACTTT
len: 17; v_gene: TRBV11-3; d_gene: .; abundance: .; j_gene: TRBJ2-4; CDR3aa: CASSLSPPGLAKNIQYF; CDR3nt: TGTGCCAGCAGCTTATCCCCACCCGGGTTGGCCAAAAACATTCAGTACTTC
len: 14; v_gene: TRBV25-1; d_gene: .; abundance: .; j_gene: TRBJ2-7; CDR3aa: CASSDQGIGYEQYF; CDR3nt: TGTGCCAGCAGTGACCAGGGGATTGGCTACGAGCAGTACTTC
len: 15; v_gene: TRBV5-1; d_gene: .; abundance: .; j_gene: TRBJ2-1; CDR3aa: CASSLLPGLNNEQFF; CDR3nt: TGCGCCAGCAGCTTGCTACCAGGCCTAAACAATGAGCAGTTCTTC
len: 15; v_gene: TRBV4-1; d_gene: TRBD1; abundance: .; j_gene: TRBJ2-7; CDR3aa: CASSQGTEQPYEQYF; CDR3nt: TGCGCCAGCAGCCAGGGGACAGAGCAACCATACGAGCAGTACTTC
len: 14; v_gene: TRBV4-2; d_gene: .; abundance: few; j_gene: TRBJ2-7; CDR3aa: CASSQAGLSYEQYF; CDR3nt: TGTGCCAGCAGCCAAGCTGGACTGAGCTACGAGCAGTACTTC
len: 15; v_gene: TRBV5-4; d_gene: TRBD2; abundance: .; j_gene: TRBJ2-1; CDR3aa: CASSQSGGPYNEQFF; CDR3nt: TGTGCCAGCAGCCAATCGGGGGGGCCCTACAATGAGCAGTTCTTC
len: 13; v_gene: TRBV29-1; d_gene: .; abundance: .; j_gene: TRBJ1-1; CDR3aa: CSVGAGGWTEAFF; CDR3nt: TGCAGCGTTGGGGCCGGGGGTTGGACTGAAGCTTTCTTT
len: 13; v_gene: TRBV7-3; d_gene: .; abundance: .; j_gene: TRBJ2-3; CDR3aa: CASSPNPGSTQYF; CDR3nt: TGTGCCAGCAGTCCAAATCCCGGTAGTACGCAGTATTTT
len: 12; v_gene: TRBV28; d_gene: .; abundance: .; j_gene: TRBJ1-5; CDR3aa: CASSLGPQPQHF; CDR3nt: TGTGCCAGCAGTTTAGGGCCTCAGCCCCAGCATTTT
len: 12; v_gene: TRBV5-4; d_gene: TRBD1; abundance: .; j_gene: TRBJ1-1; CDR3aa: CASSPGQGAAFF; CDR3nt: TGTGCCAGCAGCCCCGGACAGGGGGCAGCTTTCTTT
len: 15; v_gene: TRBV5-3; d_gene: .; abundance: .; j_gene: TRBJ2-7; CDR3aa: CARSLSGGFSYEQYF; CDR3nt: TGTGCCAGAAGCTTATCAGGTGGATTCTCCTACGAGCAGTACTTC
len: 13; v_gene: TRBV12-5; d_gene: .; abundance: .; j_gene: TRBJ1-1; CDR3aa: CASGLKTNTEAFF; CDR3nt: TGTGCTAGTGGTTTAAAGACTAACACTGAAGCTTTCTTT
len: 12; v_gene: TRBV28; d_gene: TRBD2; abundance: .; j_gene: TRBJ2-5; CDR3aa: CASESGGETQYF; CDR3nt: TGTGCCAGTGAGAGCGGGGGGGAGACCCAGTACTTC
len: 18; v_gene: TRBV19; d_gene: TRBD1; abundance: .; j_gene: TRBJ1-6; CDR3aa: CASSIGRTGSSYNSPLHF; CDR3nt: TGTGCCAGTAGTATAGGCCGGACAGGGAGCTCCTATAATTCACCCCTCCACTTT
len: 15; v_gene: TRBV3-1/TRBV3-2; d_gene: TRBD2; abundance: .; j_gene: TRBJ2-7; CDR3aa: CASSQEVAGTYEQYF; CDR3nt: TGTGCCAGCAGCCAAGAGGTAGCGGGGACCTACGAGCAGTACTTC
len: 15; v_gene: TRBV6-4; d_gene: TRBD2; abundance: .; j_gene: TRBJ2-3; CDR3aa: CASSDSGGITDTQYF; CDR3nt: TGTGCCAGCAGTGACTCCGGGGGGATCACAGATACGCAGTATTTT
len: 15; v_gene: TRBV18; d_gene: TRBD2; abundance: .; j_gene: TRBJ2-1; CDR3aa: CASSPTGGRLNEQFF; CDR3nt: TGTGCCAGCTCACCAACGGGGGGGCGTCTGAATGAGCAGTTCTTC
len: 13; v_gene: TRBV28; d_gene: TRBD1; abundance: .; j_gene: TRBJ1-2; CDR3aa: CASSLGTGIMGTF; CDR3nt: TGTGCCAGCAGTTTAGGGACAGGGATTATGGGGACCTTC
len: 14; v_gene: TRBV5-1; d_gene: .; abundance: once; j_gene: TRBJ1-2; CDR3aa: CASSLGESNYGYTF; CDR3nt: TGCGCCAGCAGCTTGGGGGAGTCGAACTATGGCTACACCTTC
len: 13; v_gene: TRBV29-1; d_gene: .; abundance: medium-sized; j_gene: TRBJ1-1; CDR3aa: CSVWGLTNTEAFF; CDR3nt: TGCAGCGTTTGGGGCCTTACGAACACTGAAGCTTTCTTT
len: 11; v_gene: TRBV30; d_gene: .; abundance: .; j_gene: TRBJ1-1; CDR3aa: CAWGQNTEAFF; CDR3nt: TGTGCCTGGGGACAGAACACTGAAGCTTTCTTT
len: 15; v_gene: TRBV5-1; d_gene: TRBD1; abundance: .; j_gene: TRBJ1-1; CDR3aa: CASSLDGTADTEAFF; CDR3nt: TGCGCCAGCAGCTTGGACGGGACAGCAGACACTGAAGCTTTCTTT
len: 13; v_gene: TRBV5-4; d_gene: .; abundance: .; j_gene: TRBJ2-5; CDR3aa: CASSDSSKETQYF; CDR3nt: TGTGCCAGCAGCGACAGTAGTAAGGAGACCCAGTACTTC
len: 15; v_gene: TRBV11-2; d_gene: TRBD1; abundance: .; j_gene: TRBJ1-1; CDR3aa: CASSPGTGWDTEAFF; CDR3nt: TGTGCCAGCAGCCCGGGGACAGGTTGGGACACTGAAGCTTTCTTT
len: 16; v_gene: TRBV19; d_gene: .; abundance: .; j_gene: TRBJ2-1; CDR3aa: CASSKAGSGVDNEQFF; CDR3nt: TGTGCCAGTAGTAAAGCAGGGTCCGGCGTAGACAATGAGCAGTTCTTC
len: 15; v_gene: TRBV5-8; d_gene: TRBD1; abundance: .; j_gene: TRBJ1-4; CDR3aa: CASSYRTGGIEKLFF; CDR3nt: TGTGCCAGCAGCTACAGGACAGGGGGCATAGAAAAACTGTTTTTT
len: 15; v_gene: TRBV19; d_gene: TRBD1; abundance: .; j_gene: TRBJ1-4; CDR3aa: CASNTARQGNEKLFF; CDR3nt: TGTGCCAGTAACACGGCCCGACAGGGTAATGAAAAACTGTTTTTT
len: 15; v_gene: TRBV12-5; d_gene: TRBD1; abundance: .; j_gene: TRBJ1-6; CDR3aa: CASAQTGGFHSPLHF; CDR3nt: TGTGCTAGTGCCCAGACAGGGGGCTTCCATTCACCCCTCCACTTT
len: 14; v_gene: TRBV6-1; d_gene: .; abundance: .; j_gene: TRBJ1-1; CDR3aa: CASSELAGDTEAFF; CDR3nt: TGTGCCAGCAGTGAGTTGGCGGGGGACACTGAAGCTTTCTTT
len: 16; v_gene: TRBV11-2; d_gene: TRBD1; abundance: .; j_gene: TRBJ1-1; CDR3aa: CASSIPRGTGGTEAFF; CDR3nt: TGTGCCAGCAGCATCCCGCGAGGGACAGGGGGCACTGAAGCTTTCTTT
len: 14; v_gene: TRBV19; d_gene: .; abundance: .; j_gene: TRBJ1-3; CDR3aa: CASSMKESGNTIYF; CDR3nt: TGTGCCAGTAGTATGAAAGAGTCTGGAAACACCATATATTTT
len: 16; v_gene: TRBV9; d_gene: TRBD2; abundance: .; j_gene: TRBJ2-3; CDR3aa: CASSVAHGGVTDTQYF; CDR3nt: TGTGCCAGCAGCGTAGCCCACGGGGGGGTCACAGATACGCAGTATTTT
len: 13; v_gene: TRBV6-5; d_gene: TRBD1; abundance: .; j_gene: TRBJ1-5; CDR3aa: CASTLQGPQPQHF; CDR3nt: TGTGCCAGCACCTTACAGGGGCCCCAGCCCCAGCATTTT
len: 13; v_gene: TRBV18; d_gene: .; abundance: .; j_gene: TRBJ1-5; CDR3aa: CASSPSGNQPQHF; CDR3nt: TGTGCCAGCTCACCGTCGGGAAATCAGCCCCAGCATTTT
len: 17; v_gene: TRBV18; d_gene: .; abundance: few; j_gene: TRBJ1-6; CDR3aa: CASSTESQAPRNSPLHF; CDR3nt: TGTGCCAGCTCCACAGAATCCCAAGCCCCAAGAAATTCACCCCTCCACTTT
len: 13; v_gene: TRBV30; d_gene: TRBD1; abundance: once; j_gene: TRBJ1-5; CDR3aa: CAWSAGTDQPQHF; CDR3nt: TGTGCCTGGAGTGCGGGGACAGATCAGCCCCAGCATTTT
len: 14; v_gene: TRBV5-1; d_gene: TRBD1; abundance: .; j_gene: TRBJ2-5; CDR3aa: CASSIQGAQETQYF; CDR3nt: TGCGCCAGCAGCATACAGGGGGCCCAAGAGACCCAGTACTTC
len: 13; v_gene: TRBV5-1; d_gene: .; abundance: .; j_gene: TRBJ1-1; CDR3aa: CASSLWGDTEAFF; CDR3nt: TGCGCCAGCAGCTTATGGGGGGATACTGAAGCTTTCTTT
len: 14; v_gene: TRBV5-3; d_gene: .; abundance: .; j_gene: TRBJ2-7; CDR3aa: CARINRVAAYEQYF; CDR3nt: TGTGCCAGAATCAACAGGGTCGCCGCCTACGAGCAGTACTTC
len: 16; v_gene: TRBV5-6; d_gene: .; abundance: .; j_gene: TRBJ1-6; CDR3aa: CASSSPGFNKNSPLHF; CDR3nt: TGTGCCAGCAGTAGCCCAGGGTTTAACAAGAATTCACCCCTCCACTTT